This T cell receptor (beta chain) was identified in a study of T cells after yellow fever vaccination. Template-switching 5'RACE yielded the TCR cDNA; a universal primer site and UMIs were added in the process. One entry per CDR3 protein, called by TCRdb with MiXCR from the 5' RACE reads. The sample shows 500,000 to 650,000 distinct CDR3 sequences, approximately 13% of them seen only once. The germline V gene has CDR1 SNHLY and CDR2 FYNNEI. With V trimmed by 4 bases and J by 4 bases, 6 bases remained unmatched. The CDR3 has 15 amino acids. As concerns this clonotype: No antigen is known for it.

Study-wide results and caveats: Subsequent to the booster, the majority of primary-vaccination clones reappeared (96% CD4, approximately 90% CD8). The appearance of a small share of clonotypes in both CD4 and CD8 compartments was observed.

Here the sequenced sample was PBMCs, taken on the day of the yellow fever booster vaccination. The clonotype originates from a man between 25 and 39 years old who received the YFV17D yellow fever vaccine. The rearrangement links TRBV2 to TRBJ1-1; 10 nucleotides agree with TRBD1. The CDR3 sequence is CASSADRGRGTEAFF. The CDR3 DNA is TGTGCCAGCAGTGCAGACAGGGGGCGAGGCACTGAAGCTTTCTTT.